This T cell receptor (beta chain) was captured by sequencing in a study of tumor and adjacent non-tumor tissue in lung cancer. Study conclusions and caveats: Significantly higher TCR diversity was found in tumor than normal lung. Top 100 clones took a larger repertoire share in normal lung. Shorter survival was associated with higher TCR diversity in tumors.

A modified ARM-PCR protocol with three rounds of nested PCR amplified TCRbeta. TCRdb processed the multiplex PCR reads anew with MiXCR; each CDR3 protein has one entry. Of over 110,000 distinct CDR3 sequences in the sample, around 61% are singletons; the top ten hold around a sixth. V dropped 9 bases and J dropped 2 bases, with 18 bases sitting between them. Germline V gives CDR1 MDHEN, CDR2 SYDVKM. The CDR3 sequence is 15 residues long. The template was RNA from unsorted bulk tissue. Between August and November 2014, newly diagnosed, chemotherapy-naive lung cancer patients underwent thoracic surgery in China. Concerning this clonotype itself: Its target is not known.

The receptor's source is a man in his sixties with small cell lung cancer. The specimen sequenced was lung tumor tissue. V and J are TRBV28 and TRBJ2-3; D not certain. This CDR3 is CARIQSDWDTDTQYF. For the CDR3, the DNA is TGTGCCAGAATTCAATCTGACTGGGACACAGATACGCAGTATTTT. The complete variable domain, with remaining parts taken from reference TRBV28 and TRBJ2-3, reads DVKVTQSSRYLVKRTGEKVFLECVQDMDHENMFWYRQDPGLGLRLIYFSYDVKMKEKGDIPEGYSVSREKKERFSLILESASTNQTSMYLCARIQSDWDTDTQYFGPGTRLTVL.